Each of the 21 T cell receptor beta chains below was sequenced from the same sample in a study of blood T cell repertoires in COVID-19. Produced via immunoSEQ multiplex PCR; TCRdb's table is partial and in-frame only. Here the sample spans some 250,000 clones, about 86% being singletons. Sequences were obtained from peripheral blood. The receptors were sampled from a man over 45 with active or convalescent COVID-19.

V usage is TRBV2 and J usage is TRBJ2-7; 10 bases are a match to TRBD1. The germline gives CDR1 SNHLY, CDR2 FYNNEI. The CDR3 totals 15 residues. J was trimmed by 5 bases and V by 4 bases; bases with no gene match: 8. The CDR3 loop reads CASSVPGQGSHEQYF. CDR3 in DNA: TGTGCCAGCAGTGTCCCGGGACAGGGGAGCCACGAGCAGTACTTC.

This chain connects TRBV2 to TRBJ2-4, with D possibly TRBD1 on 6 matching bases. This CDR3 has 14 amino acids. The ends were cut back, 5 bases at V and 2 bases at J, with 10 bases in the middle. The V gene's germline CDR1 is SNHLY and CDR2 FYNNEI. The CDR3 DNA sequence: TGTGCCAGCAGTATGACAGGAACCAAAAACATTCAGTACTTC. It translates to CASSMTGTKNIQYF.

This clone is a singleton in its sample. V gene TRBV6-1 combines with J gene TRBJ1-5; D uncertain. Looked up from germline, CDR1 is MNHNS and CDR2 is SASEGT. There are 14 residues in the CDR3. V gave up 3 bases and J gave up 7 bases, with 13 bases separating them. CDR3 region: CASSDRGLRQPQHF. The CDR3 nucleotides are TGTGCCAGCAGTGATCGGGGTCTTAGGCAGCCCCAGCATTTT.

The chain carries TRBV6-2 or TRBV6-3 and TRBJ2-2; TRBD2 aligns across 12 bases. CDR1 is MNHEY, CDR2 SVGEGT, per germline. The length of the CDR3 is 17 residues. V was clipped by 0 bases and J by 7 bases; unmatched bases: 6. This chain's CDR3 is CASSYSGTSGFGGELFF. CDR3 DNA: TGTGCCAGCAGTTACTCCGGGACTAGCGGGTTCGGCGGGGAGCTGTTTTTT.

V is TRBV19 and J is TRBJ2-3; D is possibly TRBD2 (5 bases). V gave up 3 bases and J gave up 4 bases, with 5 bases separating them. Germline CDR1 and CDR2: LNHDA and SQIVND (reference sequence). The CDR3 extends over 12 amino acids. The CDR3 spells CASSMGADTQYF. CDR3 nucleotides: TGTGCCAGTAGTATGGGAGCAGATACGCAGTATTTT.

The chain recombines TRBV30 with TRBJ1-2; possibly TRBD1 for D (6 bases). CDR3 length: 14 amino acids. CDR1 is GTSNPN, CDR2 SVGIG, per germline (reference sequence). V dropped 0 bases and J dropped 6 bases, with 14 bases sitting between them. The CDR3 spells CAWSVTRGSDGYTF. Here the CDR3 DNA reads TGTGCCTGGAGTGTTACCAGGGGCTCGGATGGCTACACCTTC.

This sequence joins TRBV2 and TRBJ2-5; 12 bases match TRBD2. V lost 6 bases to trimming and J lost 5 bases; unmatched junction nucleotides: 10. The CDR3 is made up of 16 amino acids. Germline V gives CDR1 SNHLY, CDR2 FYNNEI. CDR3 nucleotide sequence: TGTGCCAGCAGGAGAGGACTAGCGGGATTAGGGGAGACCCAGTACTTC. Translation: CASRRGLAGLGETQYF.

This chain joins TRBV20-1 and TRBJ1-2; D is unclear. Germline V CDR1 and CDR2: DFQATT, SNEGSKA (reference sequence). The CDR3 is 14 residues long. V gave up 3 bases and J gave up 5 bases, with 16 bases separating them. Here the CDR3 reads CSASPAPGGYGYTF. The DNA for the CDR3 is TGCAGTGCTAGTCCAGCCCCGGGAGGGTATGGCTACACCTTC.

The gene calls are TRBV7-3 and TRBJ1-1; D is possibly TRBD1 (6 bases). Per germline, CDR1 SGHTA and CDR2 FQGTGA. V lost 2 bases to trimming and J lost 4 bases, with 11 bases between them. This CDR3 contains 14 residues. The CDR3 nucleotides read TGTGCCAGCAGCTTACAGGGCAGGGGCACTGAAGCTTTCTTT. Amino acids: CASSLQGRGTEAFF.

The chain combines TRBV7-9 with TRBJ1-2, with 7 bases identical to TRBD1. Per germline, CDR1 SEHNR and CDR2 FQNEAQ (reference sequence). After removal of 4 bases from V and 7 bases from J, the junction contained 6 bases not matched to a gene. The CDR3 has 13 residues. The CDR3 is CASSSGTVPGYTF. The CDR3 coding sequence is TGTGCCAGCAGCTCCGGGACAGTGCCTGGCTACACCTTC.

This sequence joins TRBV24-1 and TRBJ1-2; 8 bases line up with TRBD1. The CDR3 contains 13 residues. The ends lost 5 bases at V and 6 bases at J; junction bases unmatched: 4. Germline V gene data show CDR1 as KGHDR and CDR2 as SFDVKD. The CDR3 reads CATSGTGMDGYTF. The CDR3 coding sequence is TGTGCCACCAGTGGGACAGGGATGGATGGCTACACCTTC.

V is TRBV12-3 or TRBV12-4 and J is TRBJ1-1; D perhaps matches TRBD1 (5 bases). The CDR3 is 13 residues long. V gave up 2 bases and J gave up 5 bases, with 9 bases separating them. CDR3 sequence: CASSLKGWTEAFF. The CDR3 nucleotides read TGTGCCAGCAGTTTAAAGGGGTGGACTGAAGCTTTCTTT.

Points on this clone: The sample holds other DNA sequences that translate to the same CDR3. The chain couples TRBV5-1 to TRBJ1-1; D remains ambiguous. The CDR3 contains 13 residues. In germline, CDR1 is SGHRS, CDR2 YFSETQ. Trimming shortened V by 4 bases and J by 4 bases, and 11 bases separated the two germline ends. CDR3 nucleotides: TGCGCCAGCAGCCCCGGCGGAGGCACTGAAGCTTTCTTT. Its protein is CASSPGGGTEAFF.

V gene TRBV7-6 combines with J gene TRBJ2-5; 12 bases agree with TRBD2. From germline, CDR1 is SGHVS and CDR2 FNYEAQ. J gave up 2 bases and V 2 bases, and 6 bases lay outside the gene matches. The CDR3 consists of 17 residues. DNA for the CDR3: TGTGCCAGCAGCTTAAGACTAGCGGGGGCCCTACAAGAGACCCAGTACTTC. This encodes CASSLRLAGALQETQYF.

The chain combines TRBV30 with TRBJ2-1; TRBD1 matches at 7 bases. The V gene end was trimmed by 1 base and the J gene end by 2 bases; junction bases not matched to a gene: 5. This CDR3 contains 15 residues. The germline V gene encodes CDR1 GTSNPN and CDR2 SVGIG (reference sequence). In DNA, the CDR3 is TGTGCCTGGAGTGGGGGACAGAGTACCTACAATGAGCAGTTCTTC. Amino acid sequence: CAWSGGQSTYNEQFF.

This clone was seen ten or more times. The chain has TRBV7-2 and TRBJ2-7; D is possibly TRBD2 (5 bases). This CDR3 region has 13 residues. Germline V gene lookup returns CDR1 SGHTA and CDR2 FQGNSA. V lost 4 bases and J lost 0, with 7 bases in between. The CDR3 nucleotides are TGTGCCAGCAGCTACGGGGTCTCCTACGAGCAGTACTTC. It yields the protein CASSYGVSYEQYF.

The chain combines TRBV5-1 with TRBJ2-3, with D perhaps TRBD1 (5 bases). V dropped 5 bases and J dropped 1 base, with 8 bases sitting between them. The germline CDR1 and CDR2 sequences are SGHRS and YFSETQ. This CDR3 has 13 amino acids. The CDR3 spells CASSLGRTDTQYF. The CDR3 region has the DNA TGCGCCAGCAGTCTGGGGCGCACAGATACGCAGTATTTT.

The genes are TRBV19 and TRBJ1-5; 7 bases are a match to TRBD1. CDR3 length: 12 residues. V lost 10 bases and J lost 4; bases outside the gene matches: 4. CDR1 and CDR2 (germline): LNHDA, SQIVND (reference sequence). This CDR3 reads CATGTVNQPQHF. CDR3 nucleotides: TGTGCCACTGGGACAGTTAATCAGCCCCAGCATTTT.

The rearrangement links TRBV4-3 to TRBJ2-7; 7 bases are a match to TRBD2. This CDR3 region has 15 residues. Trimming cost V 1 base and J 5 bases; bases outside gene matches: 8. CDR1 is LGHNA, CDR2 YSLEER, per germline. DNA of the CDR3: TGCGCCAGCAGCCAAGGTACAGCTAGCGGCCACGAGCAGTACTTC. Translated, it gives CASSQGTASGHEQYF.

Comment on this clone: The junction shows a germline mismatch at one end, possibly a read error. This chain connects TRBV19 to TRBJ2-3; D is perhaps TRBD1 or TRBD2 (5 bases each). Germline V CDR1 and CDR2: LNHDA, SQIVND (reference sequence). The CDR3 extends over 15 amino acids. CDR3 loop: CASSIGRQYTDTQYF. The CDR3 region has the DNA TGTGCCAGTAGCATAGGGAGACAGTACACAGATACGCAGTATTTT.

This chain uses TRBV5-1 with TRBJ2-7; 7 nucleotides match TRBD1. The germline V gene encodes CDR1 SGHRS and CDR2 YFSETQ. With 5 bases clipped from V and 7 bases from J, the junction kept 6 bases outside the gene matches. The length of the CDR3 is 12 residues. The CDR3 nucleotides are TGCGCCAGCAGACCTAGACAGGGAGAGCAGTACTTC. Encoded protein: CASRPRQGEQYF.